This T cell receptor beta chain was profiled in a study of Graves' ophthalmopathy and Graves' hyperthyroidism. This CDR3 contains 18 residues. Trimming pared 0 bases from V and 0 bases from J, leaving 18 bases between. The germline CDR1 and CDR2 sequences are LGHNA and YNFKEQ. Amplification of the TCR beta CDR3 regions used RNA transcripts (as template). First-round RT-PCR employed HTBI primers, with a second-round multiplex PCR after it. MiXCR, run by TCRdb on the multiplex PCR reads, gives a single entry per CDR3 protein. This sample has hundreds of thousands of distinct CDR3 sequences, with around a fifth found just once. Regarding this clonotype: Antigen: not known.

Study results and limitations: Blood was where most expanded thyroid clonotypes above 0.001 frequency also turned up.

This clonotype was obtained from a woman aged 45-59 years with Graves' ophthalmopathy. The V call is TRBV4-2, the J call TRBJ2-7, with D possibly called TRBD1 or TRBD2 (5 bases each). Sequencing used peripheral blood. DNA of the CDR3: TGTGCCAGCAGCCAAGAGGGGCCTTCCAGGAGGTACTCCTACGAGCAGTACTTC. Its translation: CASSQEGPSRRYSYEQYF.